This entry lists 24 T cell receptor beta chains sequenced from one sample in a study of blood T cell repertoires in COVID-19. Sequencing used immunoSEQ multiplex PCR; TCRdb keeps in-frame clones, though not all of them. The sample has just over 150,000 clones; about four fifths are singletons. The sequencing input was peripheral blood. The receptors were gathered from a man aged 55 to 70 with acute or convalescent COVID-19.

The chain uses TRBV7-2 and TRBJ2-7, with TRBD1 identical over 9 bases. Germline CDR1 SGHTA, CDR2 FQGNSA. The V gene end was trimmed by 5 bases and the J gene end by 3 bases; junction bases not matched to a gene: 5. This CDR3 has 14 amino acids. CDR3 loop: CASSTGTGFYEQYF. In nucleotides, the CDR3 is TGTGCCAGCAGCACGGGGACAGGGTTCTACGAGCAGTACTTC.

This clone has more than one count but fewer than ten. The DNA for the CDR3 is TGTGCCAGCAGCTTTGGAGAGCAGCCCCAGCATTTT. This sequence encodes CASSFGEQPQHF. The chain links TRBV7-9 to TRBJ1-5; D remains unclear. In germline, CDR1 is SEHNR, CDR2 FQNEAQ (reference sequence). This CDR3 region has 12 residues. V lost 3 bases, J lost 7 bases, and 7 bases lay in between.

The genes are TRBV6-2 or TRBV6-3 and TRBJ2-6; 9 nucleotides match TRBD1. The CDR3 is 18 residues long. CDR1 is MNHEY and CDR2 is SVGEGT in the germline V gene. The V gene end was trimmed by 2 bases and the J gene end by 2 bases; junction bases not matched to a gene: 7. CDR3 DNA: TGTGCCAGCAGTTACCCCGACAGGGGGGAAACTGGGGCCAACGTCCTGACTTTC. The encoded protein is CASSYPDRGETGANVLTF.

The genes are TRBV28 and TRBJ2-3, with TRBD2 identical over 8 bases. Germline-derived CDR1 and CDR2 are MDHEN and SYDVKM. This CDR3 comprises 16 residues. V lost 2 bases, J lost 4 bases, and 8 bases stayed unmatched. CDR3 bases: TGTGCCAGCAGTTTACCGGGAGGGCCCTCGGCAGATACGCAGTATTTT. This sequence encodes CASSLPGGPSADTQYF.

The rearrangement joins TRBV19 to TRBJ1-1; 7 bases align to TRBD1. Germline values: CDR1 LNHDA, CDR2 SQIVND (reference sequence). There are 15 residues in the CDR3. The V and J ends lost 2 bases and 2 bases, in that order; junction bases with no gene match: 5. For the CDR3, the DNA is TGTGCCAGTAGTATACGGGACAGCCCCAACACTGAAGCTTTCTTT. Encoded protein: CASSIRDSPNTEAFF.

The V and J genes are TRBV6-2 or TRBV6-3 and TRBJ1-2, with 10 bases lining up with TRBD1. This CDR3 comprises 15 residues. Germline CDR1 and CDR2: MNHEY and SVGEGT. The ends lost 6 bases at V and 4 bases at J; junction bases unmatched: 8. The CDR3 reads CASSKPGQGFYGYTF. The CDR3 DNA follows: TGTGCCAGCAGCAAACCGGGACAGGGGTTCTATGGCTACACCTTC.

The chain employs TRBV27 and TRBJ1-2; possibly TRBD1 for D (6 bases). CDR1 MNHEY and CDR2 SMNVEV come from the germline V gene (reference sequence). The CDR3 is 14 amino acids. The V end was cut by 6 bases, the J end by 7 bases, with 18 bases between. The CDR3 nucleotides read TGTGCCAGCAGGACCTCAGGGGAAGGGGGTGGCTACACCTTC. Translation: CASRTSGEGGGYTF.

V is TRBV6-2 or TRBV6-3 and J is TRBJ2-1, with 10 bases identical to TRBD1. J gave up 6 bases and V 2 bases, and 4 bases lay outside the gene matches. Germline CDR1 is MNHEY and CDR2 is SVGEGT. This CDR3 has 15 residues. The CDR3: CASSYAGQGSNEQFF. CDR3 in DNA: TGTGCCAGCAGTTACGCGGGACAGGGGAGCAATGAGCAGTTCTTC.

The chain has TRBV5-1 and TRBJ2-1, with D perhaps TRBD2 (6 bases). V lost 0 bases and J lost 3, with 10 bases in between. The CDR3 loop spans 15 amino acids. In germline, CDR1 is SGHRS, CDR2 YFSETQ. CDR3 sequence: CASSLGEAGYNEQFF. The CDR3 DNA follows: TGCGCCAGCAGCTTGGGGGAGGCGGGCTACAATGAGCAGTTCTTC.

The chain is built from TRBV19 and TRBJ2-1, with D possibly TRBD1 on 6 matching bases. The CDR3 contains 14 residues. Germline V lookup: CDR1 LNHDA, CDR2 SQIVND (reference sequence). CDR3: CPGVREIGNNEQFF. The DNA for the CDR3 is TGTCCAGGGGTAAGAGAGATTGGGAACAATGAGCAGTTCTTC.

In DNA form, the CDR3 reads TGTGCCGGGGCGTCGGACTCCTACGAGCAGTACTTC. This encodes CAGASDSYEQYF. This chain connects TRBV6-5 to TRBJ2-7, with D possibly matching TRBD1 (5 bases). Germline V gives CDR1 MNHEY, CDR2 SVGAGI. The CDR3 consists of 12 residues. Deletions cut 11 bases from V and 0 bases from J, with 11 bases between.

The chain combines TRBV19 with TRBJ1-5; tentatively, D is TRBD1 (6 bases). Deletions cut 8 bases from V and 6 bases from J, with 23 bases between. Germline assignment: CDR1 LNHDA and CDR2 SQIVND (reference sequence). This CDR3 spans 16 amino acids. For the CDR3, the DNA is TGTGCCAGTGGGAATATTCGGGGGGGCGGCGGTCAGCCCCAGCATTTT. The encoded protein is CASGNIRGGGGQPQHF.

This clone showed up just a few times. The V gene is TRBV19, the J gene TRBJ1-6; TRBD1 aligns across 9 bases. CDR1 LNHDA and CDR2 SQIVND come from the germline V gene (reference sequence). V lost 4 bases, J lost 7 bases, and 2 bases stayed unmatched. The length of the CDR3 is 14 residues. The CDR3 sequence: CASSKTGGNSPLHF. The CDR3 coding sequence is TGTGCCAGTAGTAAGACAGGGGGGAATTCACCCCTCCACTTT.

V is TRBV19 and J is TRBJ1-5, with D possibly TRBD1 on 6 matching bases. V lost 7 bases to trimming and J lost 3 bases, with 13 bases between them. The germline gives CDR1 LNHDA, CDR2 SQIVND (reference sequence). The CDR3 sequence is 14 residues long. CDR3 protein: CASTRGRLNQPQHF. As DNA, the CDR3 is TGTGCCAGTACCAGGGGCAGACTCAATCAGCCCCAGCATTTT.

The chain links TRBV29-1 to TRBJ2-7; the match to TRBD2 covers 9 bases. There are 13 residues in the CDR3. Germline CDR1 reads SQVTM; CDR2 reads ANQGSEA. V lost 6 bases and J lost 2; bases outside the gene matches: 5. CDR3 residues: CSVRLADTYEQYF. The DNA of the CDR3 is TGCAGCGTAAGACTAGCGGACACCTACGAGCAGTACTTC.

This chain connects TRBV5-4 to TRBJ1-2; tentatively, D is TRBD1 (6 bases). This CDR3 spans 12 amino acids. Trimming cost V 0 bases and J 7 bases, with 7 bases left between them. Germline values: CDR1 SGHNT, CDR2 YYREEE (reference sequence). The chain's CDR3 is CASSLVGAGYTF. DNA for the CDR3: TGTGCCAGCAGCTTGGTGGGGGCTGGCTACACCTTC.

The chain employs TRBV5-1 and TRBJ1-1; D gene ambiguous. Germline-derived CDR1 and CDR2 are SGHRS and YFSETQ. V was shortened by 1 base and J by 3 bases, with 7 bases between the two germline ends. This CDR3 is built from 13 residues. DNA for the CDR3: TGCGCCAGCAGCTTGTCTACTGACACTGAAGCTTTCTTT. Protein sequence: CASSLSTDTEAFF.

CDR3 sequence reads: CASGLGSTGEQFF. CDR3 bases: TGTGCTAGTGGTTTGGGCAGCACGGGAGAGCAGTTCTTC. The V and J genes are TRBV12-5 and TRBJ2-1; possible D gene TRBD2, 5 bases. Trimming left V 1 base short and J 10 bases short, with 11 bases between. The germline V gene has CDR1 LGHNT and CDR2 FRNRAP. The CDR3 has 13 residues.

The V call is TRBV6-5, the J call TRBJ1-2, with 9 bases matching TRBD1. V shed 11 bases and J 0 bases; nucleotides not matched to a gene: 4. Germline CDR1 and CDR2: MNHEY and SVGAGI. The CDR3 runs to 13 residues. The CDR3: CAVYRGPNYGYTF. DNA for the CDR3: TGTGCCGTATACAGGGGGCCTAACTATGGCTACACCTTC.

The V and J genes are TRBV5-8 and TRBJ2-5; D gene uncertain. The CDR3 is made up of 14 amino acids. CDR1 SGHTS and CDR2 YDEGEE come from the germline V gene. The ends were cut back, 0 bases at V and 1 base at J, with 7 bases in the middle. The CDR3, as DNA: TGTGCCAGCAGCTTGGAGGCAGGCCAAGAGACCCAGTACTTC. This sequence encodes CASSLEAGQETQYF.

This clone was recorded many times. The CDR3 here is CASSLVRTSGSSYEQYF. CDR3 nucleotides: TGTGCCAGCAGCTTGGTTCGGACTAGCGGGAGCTCCTACGAGCAGTACTTC. The V gene is TRBV11-2, the J gene TRBJ2-7; 13 bases are a match to TRBD2. J lost 0 bases, V lost 3 bases, and 5 bases had no gene match. Germline CDR1 and CDR2: SGHAT and FQNNGV. CDR3 length: 17 amino acids.

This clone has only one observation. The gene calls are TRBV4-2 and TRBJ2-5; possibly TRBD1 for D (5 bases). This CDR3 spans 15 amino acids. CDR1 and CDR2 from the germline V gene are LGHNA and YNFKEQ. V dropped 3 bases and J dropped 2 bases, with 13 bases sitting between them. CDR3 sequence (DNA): TGTGCCAGCAGCCAGACTCCTGACAGTCAAGAGACCCAGTACTTC. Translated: CASSQTPDSQETQYF.

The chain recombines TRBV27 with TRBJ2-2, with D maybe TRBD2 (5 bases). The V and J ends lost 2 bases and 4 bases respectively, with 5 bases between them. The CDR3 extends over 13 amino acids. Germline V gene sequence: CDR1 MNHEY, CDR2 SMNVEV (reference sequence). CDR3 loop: CASSLEGTGELFF. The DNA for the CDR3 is TGTGCCAGCAGTTTAGAGGGCACCGGGGAGCTGTTTTTT.

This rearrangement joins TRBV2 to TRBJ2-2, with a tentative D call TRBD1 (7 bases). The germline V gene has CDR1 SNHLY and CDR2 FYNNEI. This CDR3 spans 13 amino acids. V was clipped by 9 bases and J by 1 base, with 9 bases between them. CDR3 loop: CASQGGNTGELFF. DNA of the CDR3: TGTGCCAGTCAGGGGGGGAACACCGGGGAGCTGTTTTTT.